The 19 T cell receptor beta chains below all came from one sample that was sequenced in a study of T cells in Graves' hyperthyroidism and ophthalmopathy. It was RNA transcripts that yielded the amplified TCR beta CDR3 regions. TCR CDR3 underwent first-round RT-PCR with the HTBI primer set. TCRdb reprocessed the multiplex PCR reads via MiXCR and lists one record per CDR3 protein. Of about 770,000 distinct CDR3 sequences detected, roughly a sixth appear once; the ten largest clones hold 16%. The sample taken for sequencing was blood. Receptor source: a woman aged 45-60 years with Graves' hyperthyroidism that later progressed to Graves' ophthalmopathy.

The V gene is TRBV6-1, the J gene TRBJ2-3, with D unresolved. Germline CDR1 is MNHNS and CDR2 is SASEGT. Trimming removed 7 bases at V and 2 bases at J, with 10 bases between. This CDR3 has 13 amino acids. CDR3 sequence reads: CASTRSFTDTQYF. The DNA for the CDR3 is TGTGCCAGCACTCGCAGTTTCACAGATACGCAGTATTTT.

In its sample, this clonotype was seen once. The rearrangement uses TRBV20-1 and TRBJ1-6; a possible D gene is TRBD1 (5 bases). The CDR3 runs to 17 residues. CDR1 is DFQATT and CDR2 is SNEGSKA in the germline V gene (reference sequence). V gave up 5 bases and J gave up 0 bases, with 17 bases separating them. The CDR3 loop is CSAWSLQGLSYNSPLHF. The CDR3 nucleotides are TGCAGTGCTTGGTCTCTGCAGGGCCTCTCCTATAATTCACCCCTCCACTTT.

The V and J genes are TRBV27 and TRBJ1-2; 7 bases fit TRBD1. CDR1 and CDR2 (germline): MNHEY, SMNVEV (reference sequence). This CDR3 is built from 12 residues. Trimming at V came to 10 bases and at J to 3 bases, leaving 5 bases not matched to a gene. For the CDR3, the DNA is TGTGCCACCTCCGACAGGGACTATGGCTACACCTTC. It yields the protein CATSDRDYGYTF.

This clonotype showed up many times. The V gene is TRBV20-1, the J gene TRBJ2-1; 7 nucleotides agree with TRBD2. Trimming cost V 3 bases and J 8 bases; bases outside gene matches: 16. The CDR3 has 16 amino acids. CDR1 and CDR2 from the germline V gene are DFQATT and SNEGSKA (reference sequence). For the CDR3, the DNA is TGCAGTGCTAGCTCGAGCGGGGCCGCGAATCGGTATGAGCAGTTCTTC. Translation: CSASSSGAANRYEQFF.

In its sample, this clonotype was seen many times. The chain joins TRBV11-2 to TRBJ2-7, with D possibly being TRBD2 (5 bases). Germline V gene data show CDR1 as SGHAT and CDR2 as FQNNGV. The CDR3 runs 14 residues. V gave up 0 bases and J gave up 1 base, with 7 bases separating them. The CDR3, as DNA: TGTGCCAGCAGCTTAGATCGACTATCCTACGAGCAGTACTTC. Translation gives CASSLDRLSYEQYF.

This clonotype was seen only a few times. The V gene is TRBV9, the J gene TRBJ2-1; D gene unclear. The CDR3 runs to 12 residues. Germline CDR1 and CDR2: SGDLS and YYNGEE. Trimming pared 4 bases from V and 7 bases from J, leaving 9 bases between. CDR3 nucleotides: TGTGCCAGCAGCACCCCGGGTAATGAGCAGTTCTTC. This codes for CASSTPGNEQFF.

The chain has TRBV19 and TRBJ1-5; 7 nucleotides align to TRBD1. Germline V CDR1 and CDR2: LNHDA, SQIVND (reference sequence). This CDR3 region has 16 residues. V lost 7 bases, J lost 11 bases, and 20 bases stayed unmatched. CDR3 sequence reads: CASIATGTRGRGAQHF. CDR3 sequence (DNA): TGTGCCAGTATCGCTACCGGGACAAGGGGGCGAGGGGCCCAGCATTTT. Drawing the rest from reference TRBV19 and TRBJ1-5, the complete variable domain is DGGITQSPKYLFRKEGQNVTLSCEQNLNHDAMYWYRQDPGQGLRLIYYSQIVNDFQKGDIAEGYSVSREKKESFPLTVTSAQKNPTAFYLCASIATGTRGRGAQHFGDGTRLSIL.

There are a few counts of this clonotype. The chain employs TRBV3-1 and TRBJ1-4; possibly TRBD1 for D (5 bases). The V and J ends lost 0 bases and 0 bases respectively, with 14 bases between them. The germline V gene encodes CDR1 LGHDT and CDR2 YNNKEL (reference sequence). The CDR3 loop spans 18 amino acids. CDR3 bases: TGTGCCAGCAGCCAAGATTGGAGGACATCTACAACTAATGAAAAACTGTTTTTT. Residues: CASSQDWRTSTTNEKLFF.

This clonotype was observed at least ten times. The V call is TRBV5-1, the J call TRBJ2-1; D gene ambiguous. The germline gives CDR1 SGHRS, CDR2 YFSETQ. This CDR3 region has 13 residues. V shed 0 bases and J shed 4 bases, with 5 bases lying between them. The CDR3 DNA reads as TGCGCCAGCAGCTTGGTCAGGTACAATGAGCAGTTCTTC. Amino acids: CASSLVRYNEQFF.

This clonotype was recorded a few times. The gene calls are TRBV7-9 and TRBJ2-1, with D maybe TRBD1 (5 bases). The CDR3 contains 16 residues. The ends were cut back, 1 base at V and 0 bases at J, with 10 bases in the middle. Germline V gene sequence: CDR1 SEHNR, CDR2 FQNEAQ (reference sequence). The CDR3 region is CASSLVGVGSYNEQFF. The CDR3 DNA reads TGTGCCAGCAGCTTAGTAGGGGTCGGCTCCTACAATGAGCAGTTCTTC. Filled out from reference TRBV7-9 and TRBJ2-1, the complete variable domain reads DTGVSQNPRHKITKRGQNVTFRCDPISEHNRLYWYRQTLGQGPEFLTYFQNEAQLEKSRLLSDRFSAERPKGSFSTLEIQRTEQGDSAMYLCASSLVGVGSYNEQFFGPGTRLTVL.

This clonotype was observed many times. The gene calls are TRBV15 and TRBJ1-2; D ambiguous. Germline loops: CDR1 LNHNV, CDR2 YYDKDF (reference sequence). The CDR3 is 16 residues long. Trimming took 0 bases from V and 8 from J, leaving 19 bases between them. This chain's CDR3 is CATSRDGIRAGIGYTF. CDR3 sequence (DNA): TGTGCCACCAGCAGAGATGGAATACGCGCCGGGATCGGCTACACCTTC.

In its sample, this clonotype was seen a few times. V and J are TRBV7-9 and TRBJ1-2, with D uncertain. V lost 3 bases and J lost 1, with 15 bases in between. Germline loops: CDR1 SEHNR, CDR2 FQNEAQ (reference sequence). CDR3 size: 16 residues. CDR3 nucleotides: TGTGCCAGCAGCTTGCCCCGGGATACCCTTAACTATGGCTACACCTTC. This gives the protein CASSLPRDTLNYGYTF.

This chain connects TRBV3-1 to TRBJ2-2; the D call may be TRBD1 or TRBD2 (5 bases each). Looked up from germline, CDR1 is LGHDT and CDR2 is YNNKEL (reference sequence). Trimming removed 0 bases at V and 1 base at J, with 9 bases between. The CDR3 has 16 residues. The CDR3 spells CASSQDLGVNTGELFF. CDR3 bases: TGTGCCAGCAGCCAAGATTTGGGGGTGAACACCGGGGAGCTGTTTTTT.

This clonotype was counted between two and nine times. The chain joins TRBV12-3 or TRBV12-4 to TRBJ2-1; D possibly corresponds to TRBD2 (5 bases). V lost 4 bases and J 5 bases, leaving 12 bases between the germline ends. The CDR3 has 14 amino acids. The CDR3 DNA reads as TGTGCCAGCAGTTCCCTTCTGCGGGACAATGAGCAGTTCTTC. Residues: CASSSLLRDNEQFF.

In its sample, this clonotype was seen many times. The chain employs TRBV20-1 and TRBJ1-1; D uncertain. V lost 0 bases and J lost 1, with 9 bases in between. The germline gives CDR1 DFQATT, CDR2 SNEGSKA (reference sequence). The CDR3 length is 14 residues. CDR3 DNA sequence: TGCAGTGCTAGAGATTTCGGCAAGAACACTGAAGCTTTCTTT. This codes for CSARDFGKNTEAFF.

A note on this clonotype: This may be a read error: a much more frequent sequence differs by one nucleotide. The genes are TRBV19 and TRBJ1-1; D remains unclear. CDR1 is LNHDA, CDR2 SQIVND, per germline (reference sequence). This CDR3 region has 14 residues. CDR3 residues: CAGSLRPGNTEAFF. DNA for the CDR3: TGTGCCGGTAGTTTACGACCTGGGAACACTGAAGCTTTCTTT.

This clonotype appeared many times. The rearrangement uses TRBV7-9 and TRBJ2-1; D possibly corresponds to TRBD2 (5 bases). CDR3 length: 13 residues. V was pared by 5 bases and J by 8 bases, with 13 bases between. Germline assignment: CDR1 SEHNR and CDR2 FQNEAQ (reference sequence). CDR3 coding DNA: TGTGCCAGCAGCGCCGCCCCCGGGGATGAGCAGTTCTTC. This sequence encodes CASSAAPGDEQFF.

This clonotype occurred many times. CDR3 residues: CASSPPVGAYEQYF. The CDR3 nucleotides read TGTGCCAGCAGCCCCCCGGTGGGGGCATACGAGCAGTACTTC. The chain links TRBV7-9 to TRBJ2-7, with D perhaps matching TRBD1 (6 bases). The CDR3 runs to 14 residues. The germline V gene encodes CDR1 SEHNR and CDR2 FQNEAQ (reference sequence). Trimming took 5 bases from V and 4 from J, leaving 15 bases between them.

The table lists this clonotype with many counts. This rearrangement joins TRBV7-8 to TRBJ2-1, with D possibly being TRBD2 (6 bases). Trimming removed 5 bases from V and 7 bases from J, with 27 bases in between. Germline V lookup: CDR1 SGHVS, CDR2 FQNEAQ. The CDR3 length is 18 residues. In DNA, the CDR3 is TGTGCCAGCAGCAATAGTAGAAAAGTGGGGGGTATGCGGAATGAGCAGTTCTTC. Protein sequence: CASSNSRKVGGMRNEQFF.